The clone carrying this TCR beta chain was seen only a few times. Antigen: not known. They built TCR cDNA with 5'RACE template switching, a step that put in a universal primer site and UMIs. TCRdb fed the 5' RACE reads into MiXCR, producing one record per CDR3 protein. The data contain 300,000 or so distinct CDR3 sequences, 13% of them singletons. This specimen comes from a study of T cells after yellow fever vaccination. Findings and limits, study-wide: After the booster, 96% of CD4 and 75% to 90% of CD8 primary-response clones were re-detected.

The CDR3 length is 15 residues. CDR1 is SGHKS and CDR2 is YYEKEE in the germline V gene (reference sequence). V lost 2 bases, J lost 8 bases, and 8 bases stayed unmatched. This material consisted of CD4+ T cells sorted from PBMCs, taken 45 days after the yellow fever booster vaccination. The origin of this receptor is a man aged 25 to 40 who received the YFV17D yellow fever vaccine. V and J are TRBV5-5 and TRBJ2-1; 9 bases are a match to TRBD1. The CDR3, as DNA: TGTGCCAGCAGCTTTCGTGGACAGGGGAAGGATGAGCAGTTCTTC. Protein: CASSFRGQGKDEQFF.